The 17 T cell receptor beta chains below come from one sample, sequenced in a study of blood T cell repertoires in COVID-19. The assay was immunoSEQ multiplex PCR, and TCRdb's table has in-frame clones only and misses some. The sample contains a few hundred thousand clones, about 88% of which appear only once. Specimen: PBMCs or T cells enriched from blood (not recorded which). These TCRs come from a woman between 18 and 29 years old who had been exposed to COVID-19.

In DNA, the CDR3 is TGTGCCAGCAGTTCCTTGTCGCGGGAGATGAAGACCCAGTACTTC. Encoded protein: CASSSLSREMKTQYF. V gene TRBV28 combines with J gene TRBJ2-5, with 7 nucleotides matching TRBD2. Germline V gene data show CDR1 as MDHEN and CDR2 as SYDVKM. The CDR3 loop spans 15 amino acids. The ends lost 4 bases at V and 6 bases at J; junction bases unmatched: 11. Full variable domain (missing parts from reference TRBV28 and TRBJ2-5): DVKVTQSSRYLVKRTGEKVFLECVQDMDHENMFWYRQDPGLGLRLIYFSYDVKMKEKGDIPEGYSVSREKKERFSLILESASTNQTSMYLCASSSLSREMKTQYFGPGTRLLVL.

The chain is built from TRBV7-8 and TRBJ2-7, with 9 positions matching TRBD2. Germline trimming cut 7 bases from V and 2 bases from J; bases unmatched to any gene: 12. This CDR3 is 16 amino acids long. The germline V gene has CDR1 SGHVS and CDR2 FQNEAQ. CDR3 sequence reads: CASIRDGGGGAYEQYF. CDR3 nucleotides: TGTGCCAGCATCCGGGATGGTGGCGGGGGGGCCTACGAGCAGTACTTC. Complete variable domain (other parts from reference TRBV7-8 and TRBJ2-7): GAGVSQSPRYKVAKRGQDVALRCDPISGHVSLFWYQQALGQGPEFLTYFQNEAQLDKSGLPSDRFFAERPEGSVSTLKIQRTQQEDSAVYLCASIRDGGGGAYEQYFGPGTRLTVT.

The chain employs TRBV19 and TRBJ2-5; 10 bases match TRBD2. J was trimmed by 3 bases and V by 3 bases; bases with no gene match: 4. Germline V lookup: CDR1 LNHDA, CDR2 SQIVND (reference sequence). This CDR3 comprises 15 residues. CDR3 in amino acids: CASSIHTSGEETQYF. CDR3 sequence (DNA): TGTGCCAGTAGTATTCATACTAGCGGGGAAGAGACCCAGTACTTC. Filled out from reference TRBV19 and TRBJ2-5, the complete variable domain reads DGGITQSPKYLFRKEGQNVTLSCEQNLNHDAMYWYRQDPGQGLRLIYYSQIVNDFQKGDIAEGYSVSREKKESFPLTVTSAQKNPTAFYLCASSIHTSGEETQYFGPGTRLLVL.

V is TRBV7-2 and J is TRBJ2-5, with 8 bases matching TRBD2. CDR3 length equals 16 residues. Unmatched junction bases numbered 14, after V lost 7 bases and J lost 4 bases. Germline V gene sequence: CDR1 SGHTA, CDR2 FQGNSA. CDR3 DNA sequence: TGTGCCAGCAAAACATCCGGACTAGCATCAGGAGAGACCCAGTACTTC. Translated: CASKTSGLASGETQYF.

This chain uses TRBV11-1 with TRBJ2-5; tentative D call: TRBD1 (5 bases). Germline V CDR1 and CDR2: SGHAT, FQDESV (reference sequence). V lost 0 bases and J lost 4, with 15 bases in between. The length of the CDR3 is 16 residues. The DNA for the CDR3 is TGTGCCAGCAGCTTAGCGTTAGGGGCCCTTGGAGAGACCCAGTACTTC. Translating gives CASSLALGALGETQYF.

The V gene is TRBV6-1, the J gene TRBJ2-1, with 8 nucleotides matching TRBD2. V shed 6 bases, J shed 2 bases, and the junction held 9 bases outside the gene matches. The CDR3 spans 16 residues. CDR1 and CDR2 (germline): MNHNS, SASEGT. The CDR3, as DNA: TGTGCCAGCAGGGAACGAATTAGCGGGACCTACAATGAGCAGTTCTTC. This encodes CASRERISGTYNEQFF.

This clone turned up a few times. V gene TRBV9 combines with J gene TRBJ2-1; perhaps TRBD2 as D (6 bases). Germline V CDR1 and CDR2: SGDLS, YYNGEE. Between the trimmed V and J ends, which lost 0 bases and 6 bases, there was a span of 16 bases. This CDR3 is 16 amino acids long. CDR3: CASSVARSGSLNEQFF. The CDR3 DNA reads TGTGCCAGCAGCGTAGCTAGGAGCGGGTCGCTCAATGAGCAGTTCTTC.

The chain recombines TRBV18 with TRBJ1-4, with TRBD1 matching 8 bases. The junction had 5 bases not matched to a gene; V was cut back by 5 bases and J by 3 bases. Germline CDR1 is KGHSH and CDR2 is LQKENI. CDR3 size: 15 residues. CDR3 DNA: TGTGCCAGCTCAGTTGGACAGGGCTCTAATGAAAAACTGTTTTTT. This gives the protein CASSVGQGSNEKLFF. Together with reference TRBV18 and TRBJ1-4, the CDR3 gives the full variable domain: NAGVMQNPRHLVRRRGQEARLRCSPMKGHSHVYWYRQLPEEGLKFMVYLQKENIIDESGMPKERFSAEFPKEGPSILRIQQVVRGDSAAYFCASSVGQGSNEKLFFGSGTQLSVL.

This clone was seen only a few times. This chain joins TRBV28 and TRBJ1-5; 9 positions match TRBD1. This CDR3 is 14 amino acids long. With 6 bases clipped from V and 6 bases from J, the junction kept 6 bases outside the gene matches. Germline values: CDR1 MDHEN, CDR2 SYDVKM. CDR3 coding DNA: TGTGCCAGCAGGCTACAGGGGGCCCCTCAGCCCCAGCATTTT. It codes for CASRLQGAPQPQHF.

This clone was counted a few times. The gene calls are TRBV29-1 and TRBJ2-7; D is undetermined. Germline V gives CDR1 SQVTM, CDR2 ANQGSEA. The CDR3 runs 13 residues. Trimming cost V 6 bases and J 4 bases, with 16 bases left between them. The CDR3 is CSVLQSSLYEQYF. The CDR3 DNA reads as TGCAGCGTCCTACAGAGTTCCCTATACGAGCAGTACTTC.

V is TRBV3-1 (or the pseudogene TRBV3-2) and J is TRBJ1-3, with D hard to call. CDR3 size: 13 residues. Trimming cost V 8 bases and J 3 bases, with 11 bases left between them. CDR1 is LGHDT, CDR2 YNNKEL, per germline (reference sequence). The CDR3 is CASASEVGNTIYF. Here the CDR3 DNA reads TGTGCCAGCGCCTCGGAGGTTGGAAACACCATATATTTT.

CDR3 in DNA: TGTGCCAGCAGCTCCGGGACAGGGCATAATTCACCCCTCCACTTT. Translation: CASSSGTGHNSPLHF. The chain combines TRBV11-2 with TRBJ1-6, with TRBD1 matching over 9 bases. The CDR3 contains 15 residues. From germline, CDR1 is SGHAT and CDR2 FQNNGV. Unmatched junction bases numbered 3, after V lost 4 bases and J lost 5 bases.

V usage is TRBV10-2 and J usage is TRBJ2-1; 10 bases agree with TRBD2. V lost 1 base, J lost 4 bases, and 7 bases stayed unmatched. The CDR3 length is 17 residues. Germline loops: CDR1 WSHSY, CDR2 SAAADI. The chain's CDR3 is CASSEYSGLAEYNEQFF. CDR3 nucleotide sequence: TGCGCCAGCAGTGAGTATTCCGGACTAGCGGAATACAATGAGCAGTTCTTC.

The gene calls are TRBV28 and TRBJ2-7, with TRBD1 matching over 9 bases. CDR1 is MDHEN and CDR2 is SYDVKM in the germline V gene. This CDR3 spans 14 amino acids. V was clipped by 6 bases and J by 5 bases; unmatched bases: 8. CDR3 DNA: TGTGCCAGCAGACTGACAGGGGGAGGCGACGAGCAGTACTTC. It is translated as CASRLTGGGDEQYF.

This clone was detected a few times. V usage is TRBV19 and J usage is TRBJ1-1; D gene uncertain. Deletions cut 5 bases from V and 1 base from J, with 11 bases between. Germline CDR1 reads LNHDA; CDR2 reads SQIVND (reference sequence). The CDR3 totals 14 residues. Here the CDR3 reads CASSPSTSNTEAFF. The CDR3 bases are TGTGCCAGTAGTCCCTCCACATCGAACACTGAAGCTTTCTTT.

This clone was detected only a few times. This chain uses TRBV28 with TRBJ1-5; maybe TRBD1 (6 bases). The germline V gene encodes CDR1 MDHEN and CDR2 SYDVKM. This CDR3 region has 14 residues. V was trimmed by 10 bases and J by 0 bases, leaving 13 bases between them. The CDR3 is CATVGHPSNQPQHF. The CDR3 DNA sequence: TGTGCCACCGTGGGACACCCTAGCAATCAGCCCCAGCATTTT. Full variable domain (remainder filled in from reference TRBV28 and TRBJ1-5): DVKVTQSSRYLVKRTGEKVFLECVQDMDHENMFWYRQDPGLGLRLIYFSYDVKMKEKGDIPEGYSVSREKKERFSLILESASTNQTSMYLCATVGHPSNQPQHFGDGTRLSIL.

For this clone: A read error may account for a junction end that differs from germline. V gene TRBV7-7 combines with J gene TRBJ2-5; 9 bases align to TRBD1. The germline CDR1 and CDR2 sequences are SSHAT and FNYEAQ (reference sequence). The length of the CDR3 is 15 residues. CDR3 sequence reads: CASSLATGGTETQYF. The CDR3 DNA reads as TGTGCTAGCAGCTTAGCGACAGGGGGAACGGAGACCCAGTACTTC.